This T cell receptor (beta chain) was retrieved from a study of shared clonotypes between healthy human individuals. Study in general: Every donor yielded three CD4 naive, three CD4 memory, two CD8 naive and one CD8 memory plate.

Naive CD8 populations comprised CD45RO-negative cells positively selected for CCR7, excluding terminally differentiated effector memory CD45RA+ cells. In the sorted-subset replicate PCRs, 150 to 200 ng DNA, some 30,000 T cell genomes, was used. Profiled with immunoSEQ multiplex PCR; TCRdb holds only in-frame clones, not every one. This repertoire shows roughly 2.1 million clones, more than 85% found once; its top ten account for 1.5% to 2%. CDR3 length: 17 residues. CDR1 LGHNA and CDR2 YNFKEQ come from the germline V gene. Deletions cut 1 base from V and 4 bases from J, with 17 bases between. Note on this clone: What it recognizes is unknown.

Study outcomes and limitations: Relative to memory subsets, naive subsets generally showed larger estimated richness. The represented genetic and exposure-history diversity was limited by the small number of donors.

Material: naive CD8+ T cells from PBMCs. V and J are TRBV4-2 and TRBJ1-5, with D possibly matching TRBD1 (5 bases). This clonotype was obtained from a man aged 18 to 35 in good health. Some clones in this sample may be carry-over from other donors' samples. DNA of the CDR3: TGTGCCAGCAGCCAAGGGCAACGCGAGGGGTTAAATCAGCCCCAGCATTTT. It translates to CASSQGQREGLNQPQHF.